The next 26 T cell receptor beta chains were all read from a single sample in a study of CD8 T cells in ankylosing spondylitis. TCRdb fed the 5' RACE reads into MiXCR, producing one record per CDR3 protein. Here the sample spans some 290,000 distinct CDR3 sequences, 20% being singletons. The sequenced sample was blood, either unsorted or a sorted T cell fraction (not recorded which). These receptors were obtained from a male donor with ankylosing spondylitis or in good health (not recorded which).

There are a few counts of this clonotype. The V and J genes are TRBV20-1 and TRBJ2-1, with 14 bases aligning to TRBD2. Trimming cost V 0 bases and J 1 base; bases outside gene matches: 8. The CDR3 spans 19 residues. CDR1 and CDR2 from the germline V gene are DFQATT and SNEGSKA (reference sequence). CDR3 amino acids: CSARDPGLAGEWSYNEQFF. DNA of the CDR3: TGCAGTGCTAGAGATCCGGGACTAGCGGGAGAATGGTCCTACAATGAGCAGTTCTTC.

This clonotype has only a few counts. The V and J genes are TRBV29-1 and TRBJ2-2; perhaps D is TRBD1 or TRBD2 (5 bases each). The CDR3 extends over 15 amino acids. V shed 5 bases and J shed 0 bases, with 13 bases lying between them. From germline, CDR1 is SQVTM and CDR2 ANQGSEA. CDR3 DNA: TGCAGCGTTCCTTCCGGGGCCGCGAACACCGGGGAGCTGTTTTTT. This sequence encodes CSVPSGAANTGELFF.

V gene TRBV12-3 or TRBV12-4 combines with J gene TRBJ2-1; TRBD1 aligns across 8 bases. The CDR3 covers 14 residues. The ends lost 4 bases at V and 9 bases at J; junction bases unmatched: 8. CDR3 protein: CASSYSAGGSEQFF. The CDR3 DNA sequence: TGTGCCAGCAGTTATTCTGCAGGGGGCTCTGAGCAGTTCTTC.

The V call is TRBV7-6, the J call TRBJ2-2, with 11 bases fitting TRBD2. Germline V gives CDR1 SGHVS, CDR2 FNYEAQ. The CDR3 is 16 residues long. V trimming: 6 bases; J trimming: 3 bases; junction bases outside the gene matches: 6. For the CDR3, the DNA is TGTGCCAGCAGATTCGGGACTAGCGGTTACACCGGGGAGCTGTTTTTT. Its protein product is CASRFGTSGYTGELFF.

The V and J genes are TRBV6-1 and TRBJ2-4; 7 positions match TRBD1. Per the germline V gene, CDR1 is MNHNS and CDR2 is SASEGT. V trimming: 6 bases; J trimming: 1 base; junction bases outside the gene matches: 6. The CDR3 spans 15 residues. The CDR3 DNA sequence: TGTGCCAGCAGCCGCAACAGGGGTGCCAAAAACATTCAGTACTTC. Protein product: CASSRNRGAKNIQYF.

This clonotype has at least ten counts. V usage is TRBV24-1 and J usage is TRBJ2-1; 9 bases line up with TRBD1. The CDR3 is 14 residues long. V trimming: 9 bases; J trimming: 3 bases; junction bases outside the gene matches: 5. Germline-derived CDR1 and CDR2 are KGHDR and SFDVKD. CDR3 region: CATGGTGNYNEQFF. The CDR3, as DNA: TGTGCCACCGGCGGGACAGGGAACTACAATGAGCAGTTCTTC.

The sample holds a few counts of this clonotype. J is TRBJ1-6 and V is TRBV20-1; possibly TRBD1 for D (5 bases). CDR1 is DFQATT and CDR2 is SNEGSKA in the germline V gene (reference sequence). Trimming left V 6 bases short and J 0 bases short, with 15 bases between. The CDR3 is made up of 16 amino acids. This CDR3 reads CSAAGRRSSYNSPLHF. The DNA of the CDR3 is TGCAGTGCCGCGGGACGCCGCAGCTCCTATAATTCACCCCTCCACTTT.

This chain links TRBV14 with TRBJ2-5; 12 bases line up with TRBD2. There are 19 residues in the CDR3. From germline, CDR1 is SGHDN and CDR2 FVKESK. V shed 2 bases and J 4 bases; nucleotides not matched to a gene: 14. Here the CDR3 DNA reads TGTGCCAGCAGCCAAATATCGTTCCTAGCGGGAGGGTTTGGAGAGACCCAGTACTTC. Translating gives CASSQISFLAGGFGETQYF.

This chain connects TRBV28 to TRBJ1-2, with TRBD1 matching 8 bases. V shed 5 bases and J 1 base; nucleotides not matched to a gene: 6. This CDR3 is 15 amino acids long. Germline V gene lookup returns CDR1 MDHEN and CDR2 SYDVKM. The CDR3 spells CASSRGTGHNYGYTF. CDR3 coding DNA: TGTGCCAGCAGTCGGGGGACAGGTCATAACTATGGCTACACCTTC.

The chain is built from TRBV7-2 and TRBJ2-5, with 7 bases identical to TRBD1. The length of the CDR3 is 15 residues. Per germline, CDR1 SGHTA and CDR2 FQGNSA. Losses at the gene ends were 4 bases for V and 5 bases for J; bases not matched to a gene: 10. The CDR3 DNA reads as TGTGCCAGCAGCTCACAGGGGACGGGTCTGGAGACCCAGTACTTC. Translation: CASSSQGTGLETQYF. The complete variable domain, with remaining parts taken from reference TRBV7-2 and TRBJ2-5, reads GAGVSQSPSNKVTEKGKDVELRCDPISGHTALYWYRQSLGQGLEFLIYFQGNSAPDKSGLPSDRFSAERTGGSVSTLTIQRTQQEDSAVYLCASSSQGTGLETQYFGPGTRLLVL.

This clonotype has a handful of counts. The V gene is TRBV10-3, the J gene TRBJ1-1; perhaps TRBD1 as D (6 bases). With 8 bases removed from V and 5 bases from J, the gap between germline ends came to 18 bases. The CDR3 sequence is 14 residues long. Germline CDR1 is ENHRY and CDR2 is SYGVKD. CDR3 sequence reads: CAIGGGGLNTEAFF. The CDR3 nucleotides are TGTGCCATCGGCGGGGGCGGGTTAAATACTGAAGCTTTCTTT.

This rearrangement joins TRBV29-1 to TRBJ2-3; 7 positions agree with TRBD1. In germline, CDR1 is SQVTM, CDR2 ANQGSEA. The V segment lost 7 bases and the J segment 2 bases; nucleotides outside the gene matches: 12. CDR3 length: 15 residues. Here the CDR3 reads CSARQGNSFTDTQYF. As DNA, the CDR3 is TGCAGCGCGCGACAGGGAAACTCATTCACAGATACGCAGTATTTT.

The CDR3 protein is CASGIRVFDEKLFF. As DNA, the CDR3 is TGTGCCAGCGGGATCAGGGTATTCGATGAAAAACTGTTTTTT. V gene TRBV11-2 combines with J gene TRBJ1-4; maybe TRBD1 (5 bases). The CDR3 covers 14 residues. V was pared by 8 bases and J by 6 bases, with 16 bases between. Germline lookup yields CDR1 SGHAT and CDR2 FQNNGV.

This clonotype was detected ten times or more. V usage is TRBV9 and J usage is TRBJ2-1; possible D gene TRBD2, 5 bases. Trimming left V 4 bases short and J 7 bases short, with 15 bases between. Germline CDR1 SGDLS, CDR2 YYNGEE. The CDR3 runs 14 residues. The CDR3, as DNA: TGTGCCAGCAGCAAGCTAGCCGTATCGAATGAGCAGTTCTTC. Translated, it gives CASSKLAVSNEQFF.

The chain links TRBV20-1 to TRBJ2-1; 7 positions match TRBD2. The CDR3 totals 12 residues. The ends lost 5 bases at V and 7 bases at J; junction bases unmatched: 5. Germline loops: CDR1 DFQATT, CDR2 SNEGSKA (reference sequence). CDR3 sequence: CSASDGGNEQFF. Written as DNA, the CDR3 is TGCAGTGCTTCAGACGGGGGGAATGAGCAGTTCTTC.

This clonotype was counted a few times. CDR3 protein: CASSRQGGPYEQYV. CDR3 DNA: TGTGCCAGCAGTAGACAGGGGGGACCCTACGAGCAGTACGTC. V is TRBV2 and J is TRBJ2-7, with 9 bases lining up with TRBD1. V shed 5 bases, J shed 2 bases, and the junction held 4 bases outside the gene matches. The CDR3 spans 14 residues. The V gene's germline CDR1 is SNHLY and CDR2 FYNNEI.

The chain couples TRBV7-2 to TRBJ2-6, with D possibly matching TRBD1 (6 bases). CDR1 SGHTA and CDR2 FQGNSA come from the germline V gene. The V end was cut by 5 bases, the J end by 0 bases, with 14 bases between. CDR3 length: 17 amino acids. The CDR3 bases are TGTGCCAGCAGCATCTCAGGGGTGAGCTCTGGGGCCAACGTCCTGACTTTC. Encoded protein: CASSISGVSSGANVLTF. The full variable domain, in which reference TRBV7-2 and TRBJ2-6 provide the parts outside the CDR3, is GAGVSQSPSNKVTEKGKDVELRCDPISGHTALYWYRQSLGQGLEFLIYFQGNSAPDKSGLPSDRFSAERTGGSVSTLTIQRTQQEDSAVYLCASSISGVSSGANVLTFGAGSRLTVL.

For this clonotype: It is likely a read error, because the conserved phenylalanine at the end of the CDR3 is missing. This rearrangement joins TRBV7-6 to TRBJ2-7; unclear D gene. From germline, CDR1 is SGHVS and CDR2 FNYEAQ. The V end lost 1 base, the J end lost 5 bases, and 9 bases lay between the germline ends. The CDR3 totals 13 residues. The CDR3, as DNA: TGTGCCAGCAGCTTAGGGGCTAGTGACGAGCAGTACGCC. Residues: CASSLGASDEQYA.

This clonotype was counted at least ten times. V and J are TRBV24-1 and TRBJ2-1, with D hard to call. V shed 4 bases and J shed 0 bases, with 12 bases lying between them. There are 16 residues in the CDR3. Germline V gives CDR1 KGHDR, CDR2 SFDVKD. The CDR3 protein is CATSDPQSSSYNEQFF. In DNA form, the CDR3 reads TGTGCCACCAGTGACCCACAGTCTAGCTCCTACAATGAGCAGTTCTTC.

For the CDR3, the DNA is TGCAGTGCTCCCCGGACAGGGGCCGGGGAGCTGTTTTTT. Translated, it gives CSAPRTGAGELFF. The chain recombines TRBV20-1 with TRBJ2-2; 9 bases line up with TRBD1. The CDR3 loop spans 13 amino acids. The germline V gene encodes CDR1 DFQATT and CDR2 SNEGSKA (reference sequence). V shed 5 bases and J 6 bases; nucleotides not matched to a gene: 4.

This clonotype was counted a few times. The chain has TRBV6-1 and TRBJ2-5; 7 bases are shared with TRBD1. The CDR3 covers 14 residues. The germline gives CDR1 MNHNS, CDR2 SASEGT. After removal of 6 bases from V and 2 bases from J, the junction contained 6 bases not matched to a gene. The CDR3 nucleotides read TGTGCCAGCAGAAAGACAGGGCGGCAAGAGACCCAGTACTTC. This gives the protein CASRKTGRQETQYF.

V gene TRBV7-2 combines with J gene TRBJ2-5; no firm D call. Per the germline V gene, CDR1 is SGHTA and CDR2 is FQGNSA. The CDR3 runs to 13 residues. The V and J ends lost 1 base and 4 bases respectively, with 7 bases between them. For the CDR3, the DNA is TGTGCCAGCAGCTTAGGGATGAGAGAGACCCAGTACTTC. Translated, it gives CASSLGMRETQYF. Variable domain in full (rest from reference TRBV7-2 and TRBJ2-5): GAGVSQSPSNKVTEKGKDVELRCDPISGHTALYWYRQSLGQGLEFLIYFQGNSAPDKSGLPSDRFSAERTGGSVSTLTIQRTQQEDSAVYLCASSLGMRETQYFGPGTRLLVL.

The chain carries TRBV28 and TRBJ1-1, with no clear D. The V gene's germline CDR1 is MDHEN and CDR2 SYDVKM. Trimming left V 5 bases short and J 5 bases short, with 12 bases between. The CDR3 sequence is 13 residues long. The CDR3 protein is CASSRYVGTEAFF. The CDR3, as DNA: TGTGCCAGCAGTCGCTACGTGGGAACTGAAGCTTTCTTT. The entire variable domain, with the rest obtained from reference TRBV28 and TRBJ1-1, is as follows: DVKVTQSSRYLVKRTGEKVFLECVQDMDHENMFWYRQDPGLGLRLIYFSYDVKMKEKGDIPEGYSVSREKKERFSLILESASTNQTSMYLCASSRYVGTEAFFGQGTRLTVV.

This clonotype was counted only a few times. The chain employs TRBV28 and TRBJ1-2, with D possibly matching TRBD1 (6 bases). V was clipped by 7 bases and J by 6 bases, with 18 bases between them. CDR1 and CDR2 (germline): MDHEN, SYDVKM. This CDR3 region has 14 residues. CDR3 residues: CASTSPGQSDGYTF. DNA of the CDR3: TGTGCCAGCACCTCTCCGGGACAAAGTGATGGCTACACCTTC.

This clonotype was observed many times. The rearrangement links TRBV12-3 or TRBV12-4 to TRBJ2-3; TRBD1 aligns across 8 bases. This CDR3 is 16 amino acids long. V gave up 4 bases and J gave up 1 base; unmatched junction bases: 7. The CDR3 region has the DNA TGTGCCAGCAGTTCCCGGACAGGGACGGGCACAGATACGCAGTATTTT. Translated, it gives CASSSRTGTGTDTQYF.

The chain recombines TRBV6-1 with TRBJ2-3, with D possibly called TRBD1 or TRBD2 (6 bases each). The CDR3 has 15 residues. With 6 bases removed from V and 2 bases from J, the gap between germline ends came to 15 bases. CDR1 and CDR2 from the germline V gene are MNHNS and SASEGT. CDR3: CASSPTEGHTDTQYF. The DNA of the CDR3 is TGTGCCAGCAGCCCCACGGAGGGACACACAGATACGCAGTATTTT.